This T cell receptor beta chain was sequenced in a study of PD-L1 blockade in urothelial cancer. Background on the study: The patients' atezolizumab therapy, 1,200 mg intravenously every 3 weeks, started in the mid-2010s. Chemotherapy regimens numbering 0 to 3 had been given to patients.

There are 12 residues in the CDR3. Per the germline V gene, CDR1 is MNHEY and CDR2 is SVGAGI. Deletions cut 0 bases from V and 4 bases from J, with 3 bases between. Time point given: pretreatment peripheral blood. Synthetic analogs of TCR templates were spiked into every PCR. TCRdb's copy holds only in-frame clones and misses some; the assay was immunoSEQ multiplex PCR. The sample has some 20,000 clones, about 91% seen once. The sample was PBMCs, taken around atezolizumab (anti-PD-L1) treatment. The chain is built from TRBV6-5 and TRBJ1-2; no definite D call. The clonotype originates from a man in his 70s with urothelial cancer. CDR3 in amino acids: CASSYSSYGYTF. The CDR3 bases are TGTGCCAGCAGTTACTCCAGCTATGGCTACACCTTC.